The 32 T cell receptor beta chains below all came from one sample that was sequenced in a study of blood T cells in healthy people across ages. The use of a sample-barcoded 5' primer and a J-beta primer mix characterized a second PCR of roughly 6 to 11 cycles. Each CDR3 protein gets one entry after TCRdb re-called the 5' RACE reads with MiXCR. The sample includes over a million distinct CDR3 sequences, around 55% of them seen just once. The material sequenced was blood. The source is a man aged 18 to 30 in good health.

This clonotype was counted between two and nine times. This rearrangement joins TRBV7-9 to TRBJ1-5; no clear D. The CDR3 totals 15 residues. The germline V gene has CDR1 SEHNR and CDR2 FQNEAQ (reference sequence). Between the trimmed V and J ends, which lost 1 base and 3 bases, there was a span of 10 bases. CDR3 loop: CASSLGWGNNQPQHF. CDR3 coding DNA: TGTGCCAGCAGCTTAGGGTGGGGAAACAATCAGCCCCAGCATTTT.

V usage is TRBV11-2 and J usage is TRBJ2-1; D may match TRBD1 or TRBD2 (6 bases each). This CDR3 has 16 residues. Per germline, CDR1 SGHAT and CDR2 FQNNGV. Deletions cut 5 bases from V and 2 bases from J, with 16 bases between. In DNA form, the CDR3 reads TGTGCCAGCAGCCCCTCAGTAGGGGGGCCCTACAATGAGCAGTTCTTC. Protein product: CASSPSVGGPYNEQFF.

The V gene is TRBV10-3, the J gene TRBJ1-3; D is possibly TRBD1 (5 bases). Deletions cut 0 bases from V and 0 bases from J, with 6 bases between. Germline V gene data show CDR1 as ENHRY and CDR2 as SYGVKD. This CDR3 region has 15 residues. CDR3 nucleotide sequence: TGTGCCATCAGTGAGTCGGGGCGCTCTGGAAACACCATATATTTT. The encoded protein is CAISESGRSGNTIYF.

Concerning this clonotype itself: Compared with germline, one end of the junction differs, possibly owing to a read error. The chain is built from TRBV7-7 and TRBJ2-1, with a possible D match to TRBD2 (6 bases). Germline CDR1 SSHAT, CDR2 FNYEAQ (reference sequence). There are 16 residues in the CDR3. The CDR3 DNA follows: TGTGCTAGCAGCCACCGAGAAGGTGTGCGGGGCGGTGAGCAGTTCTTC. Translated, it gives CASSHREGVRGGEQFF.

This clonotype was seen a few times. This chain uses TRBV20-1 with TRBJ2-5; D remains unclear. CDR1 is DFQATT, CDR2 SNEGSKA, per germline (reference sequence). V lost 6 bases to trimming and J lost 5 bases, with 7 bases between them. The CDR3 has 10 amino acids. DNA of the CDR3: TGCAGTGCCACGTTGGAGACCCAGTACTTC. Amino acids: CSATLETQYF.

This clonotype has only a few counts. The chain uses TRBV25-1 and TRBJ2-7; D ambiguous. The CDR3 spans 12 residues. V shed 5 bases and J shed 7 bases, with 12 bases lying between them. CDR1 and CDR2 from the germline V gene are MGHDK and SYGVNS. This chain's CDR3 is CASSTAGREQYF. The CDR3 coding sequence is TGTGCCAGCAGTACGGCCGGAAGGGAGCAGTACTTC.

The gene calls are TRBV28 and TRBJ2-1; 13 bases map to TRBD2. The CDR3 covers 17 residues. The germline V gene encodes CDR1 MDHEN and CDR2 SYDVKM. The junction had 8 bases not matched to a gene; V was cut back by 4 bases and J by 5 bases. Here the CDR3 DNA reads TGTGCCAGCAGTTCAGGGACTAGCGGGGTCCTTAACAATGAGCAGTTCTTC. This codes for CASSSGTSGVLNNEQFF.

The chain joins TRBV5-1 to TRBJ2-4; tentatively, D is TRBD2 (5 bases). The J call may be incorrect, as the DNA end agrees better with TRBJ2-7. The CDR3 length is 13 residues. Per the germline V gene, CDR1 is SGHRS and CDR2 is YFSETQ. The CDR3 DNA reads TGCGCCAGCAGCGACCTAGCTAAGTACGAGCAGTACTTC. This sequence encodes CASSDLAKYEQYF.

The CDR3 here is CAISTGTSTDTQYF. The CDR3 DNA reads as TGTGCCATCAGTACCGGGACCTCCACAGATACGCAGTATTTT. The rearrangement uses TRBV10-3 and TRBJ2-3, with D possibly called TRBD1 or TRBD2 (5 bases each). Germline-derived CDR1 and CDR2 are ENHRY and SYGVKD. V lost 5 bases, J lost 2 bases, and 11 bases lay in between. This CDR3 contains 14 residues.

This clonotype was seen a single time. CDR3 DNA sequence: TGTGCCAGCAGGGGAGGAGGAGGAGATACGCAGTATTTT. This sequence encodes CASRGGGGDTQYF. The chain combines TRBV2 with TRBJ2-3, with a tentative D call TRBD2 (6 bases). This CDR3 comprises 13 residues. Trimming cost V 6 bases and J 5 bases, with 12 bases left between them. Germline V gives CDR1 SNHLY, CDR2 FYNNEI.

The V and J genes are TRBV15 and TRBJ1-2, with D possibly matching TRBD1 (6 bases). Trimming left V 4 bases short and J 7 bases short, with 10 bases between. CDR1 and CDR2 (germline): LNHNV, YYDKDF (reference sequence). The CDR3 length is 12 residues. The CDR3 loop reads CATSIKQGGYTF. CDR3 DNA: TGTGCCACCAGCATCAAACAGGGTGGCTACACCTTC.

The chain uses TRBV5-1 and TRBJ2-4; D uncertain. The J call is uncertain, as TRBJ2-7 better fits the DNA end. The CDR3 sequence is 13 residues long. Germline CDR1 and CDR2: SGHRS and YFSETQ. The CDR3, as DNA: TGCGCCAGCAGCCAAAACAAGGAATACGAGCAGTACTTC. It yields the protein CASSQNKEYEQYF.

CDR3 sequence reads: CASSLGFTGGVYGYTF. The CDR3 coding sequence is TGTGCCAGCAGCTTAGGGTTCACTGGGGGAGTTTATGGCTACACCTTC. The rearrangement uses TRBV11-2 and TRBJ1-2; a possible D gene is TRBD1 (5 bases). The CDR3 covers 16 residues. Per the germline V gene, CDR1 is SGHAT and CDR2 is FQNNGV. The V gene lost 1 base and the J gene lost 5 bases, with 17 bases spanning the gap.

V is TRBV20-1 and J is TRBJ2-1; D may be TRBD2 (5 bases). This CDR3 has 16 residues. Deletions cut 5 bases from V and 5 bases from J, with 22 bases between. Germline V gene sequence: CDR1 DFQATT, CDR2 SNEGSKA (reference sequence). This CDR3 is CSAAHVGAAFDNEQFF. The CDR3 bases are TGCAGTGCTGCCCACGTTGGAGCGGCTTTCGACAATGAGCAGTTCTTC.

The sample holds a few counts of this clonotype. The chain employs TRBV12-3 or TRBV12-4 and TRBJ2-5; a weak D match, TRBD2 (5 bases). The length of the CDR3 is 15 residues. Between the trimmed V and J ends, which lost 0 bases and 5 bases, there was a span of 13 bases. The CDR3 DNA follows: TGTGCCAGCAGTTTAGCGCTCAGCGGCGGGGAGACCCAGTACTTC. Protein sequence: CASSLALSGGETQYF.

This clonotype was picked up a small number of times. The DNA of the CDR3 is TGTGCCAGCAGCCCTCGGAGGGGCTCCTACAATGAGCAGTACTTC. Amino acids: CASSPRRGSYNEQYF. The chain uses TRBV4-2 and TRBJ2-7, with D possibly matching TRBD2 (6 bases). V lost 4 bases to trimming and J lost 7 bases, with 20 bases between them. Germline V gives CDR1 LGHNA, CDR2 YNFKEQ. The CDR3 consists of 15 residues.

This clonotype was detected a few times. The J gene is TRBJ2-4, the V gene TRBV29-1; D unclear. V lost 5 bases to trimming and J lost 0 bases, with 5 bases between them. Germline loops: CDR1 SQVTM, CDR2 ANQGSEA. This CDR3 region has 12 residues. CDR3 sequence (DNA): TGCAGCGTTATCCTAGCCAAAAACATTCAGTACTTC. Translating gives CSVILAKNIQYF.

J is TRBJ2-7 and V is TRBV27, with TRBD1 matching 10 bases. Looked up from germline, CDR1 is MNHEY and CDR2 is SMNVEV (reference sequence). The CDR3 is 18 amino acids. Trimming cost V 5 bases and J 1 base; bases outside gene matches: 14. The CDR3 region is CASSPRTGGSTPSYEQYF. The DNA of the CDR3 is TGTGCCAGCAGTCCAAGGACAGGGGGGTCCACTCCTTCCTACGAGCAGTACTTC.

The genes are TRBV20-1 and TRBJ1-5; 7 bases are shared with TRBD1. Germline lookup yields CDR1 DFQATT and CDR2 SNEGSKA (reference sequence). V was pared by 2 bases and J by 6 bases, with 1 base of the junction left unmatched. CDR3 length: 12 amino acids. As DNA, the CDR3 is TGCAGTGCTAGAAAGGGGGCTCAGCCCCAGCATTTT. Translating gives CSARKGAQPQHF.

This clonotype was counted a single time. The chain carries TRBV20-1 and TRBJ1-6; 7 nucleotides match TRBD1. The germline V gene has CDR1 DFQATT and CDR2 SNEGSKA (reference sequence). After removal of 6 bases from V and 1 base from J, the junction contained 12 bases not matched to a gene. CDR3 length equals 17 residues. CDR3 DNA: TGCAGTGCCTCCAACAGGGGACTCAGTTCCTATAATTCACCCCTCCACTTT. Encoded protein: CSASNRGLSSYNSPLHF.

The rearrangement joins TRBV29-1 to TRBJ1-4, with a tentative D call TRBD1 (5 bases). Per the germline V gene, CDR1 is SQVTM and CDR2 is ANQGSEA. V gave up 4 bases and J gave up 8 bases, with 8 bases separating them. The CDR3 has 11 residues. CDR3 residues: CSVVRDEKLFF. As DNA, the CDR3 is TGCAGCGTTGTCAGGGACGAAAAACTGTTTTTT.

V gene TRBV6-2 or TRBV6-3 combines with J gene TRBJ2-1, with TRBD2 as a possible D gene (6 bases). The germline CDR1 and CDR2 sequences are MNHEY and SVGEGT. Deletions cut 5 bases from V and 5 bases from J, with 19 bases between. CDR3 length equals 16 residues. The CDR3 spells CASSPPVRGINNEQFF. In DNA form, the CDR3 reads TGTGCCAGCAGTCCTCCGGTGCGGGGTATCAACAATGAGCAGTTCTTC.

CDR3: CASSLGWGGYEQYF. CDR3 in DNA: TGTGCCAGCAGTTTAGGTTGGGGGGGTTACGAGCAGTACTTC. This sequence joins TRBV27 and TRBJ2-7, with TRBD2 matching over 7 bases. CDR3 length equals 14 residues. Germline loops: CDR1 MNHEY, CDR2 SMNVEV (reference sequence). Trimming took 2 bases from V and 4 from J; bases not matched to a gene: 5.

The chain links TRBV6-2 or TRBV6-3 to TRBJ1-5; D may be TRBD1 (5 bases). The CDR3 is 15 residues long. V was trimmed by 5 bases and J by 7 bases, leaving 18 bases between them. Germline CDR1 and CDR2: MNHEY and SVGEGT. For the CDR3, the DNA is TGTGCCAGCAGTAGAGTGACAGATAGGGAACAGCCCCAGCATTTT. Amino acids: CASSRVTDREQPQHF.

A single count supports this clonotype. At one end the junction does not follow the germline gene, possibly because of a read error. CDR3 sequence: CANSQYQETQYF. Here the CDR3 DNA reads TGTGCCAACAGTCAGTACCAAGAGACCCAGTACTTC. This chain uses TRBV12-3 or TRBV12-4 with TRBJ2-5; D unresolved. The CDR3 has 12 amino acids.

The rearrangement links TRBV12-3 or TRBV12-4 to TRBJ2-7, with a tentative D call TRBD1 (5 bases). The end of the DNA is better explained by TRBJ2-5, so the J call may be wrong. This CDR3 comprises 13 residues. This CDR3 reads CASTSQGWETQYF. As DNA, the CDR3 is TGTGCCAGCACATCTCAGGGTTGGGAGACCCAGTACTTC.

This chain joins TRBV6-5 and TRBJ1-1, with unresolved D. CDR3 length equals 14 residues. Trimming shortened V by 3 bases and J by 2 bases, and 10 bases separated the two germline ends. CDR1 and CDR2 (germline): MNHEY, SVGAGI. The CDR3 DNA reads TGTGCCAGCAGTTATGATGTGGGAAACACTGAAGCTTTCTTT. Its translation: CASSYDVGNTEAFF.

This clonotype was counted a few times. V and J are TRBV29-1 and TRBJ2-5; no clear D gene. Germline V gene data show CDR1 as SQVTM and CDR2 as ANQGSEA. With 7 bases removed from V and 5 bases from J, the gap between germline ends came to 8 bases. This CDR3 has 10 amino acids. The CDR3 spells CSAQAETQYF. The CDR3 DNA reads as TGCAGCGCCCAGGCTGAGACCCAGTACTTC.

J is TRBJ2-5 and V is TRBV4-3; D gene ambiguous. Germline-derived CDR1 and CDR2 are LGHNA and YSLEER. The V end was cut by 1 base, the J end by 3 bases, with 6 bases between. CDR3 length: 13 residues. The CDR3 coding sequence is TGCGCCAGCAGCCAAGCCTTCGAAGAGACCCAGTACTTC. This encodes CASSQAFEETQYF.

The chain carries TRBV18 and TRBJ2-4, with 7 positions matching TRBD1. The tail of the sequence fits TRBJ2-7 better, so the J call may be wrong. Germline CDR1 reads KGHSH; CDR2 reads LQKENI. The length of the CDR3 is 16 residues. CDR3 loop: CASSPTPGQTFYEQYF. The CDR3 DNA sequence: TGTGCCAGCTCACCCACTCCGGGACAGACCTTCTACGAGCAGTACTTC.

The V call is TRBV27, the J call TRBJ1-1; the D is unclear. The CDR3 has 12 residues. The V gene lost 8 bases and the J gene lost 8 bases, with 15 bases spanning the gap. Germline V gene sequence: CDR1 MNHEY, CDR2 SMNVEV (reference sequence). CDR3 sequence: CASLSLAAEAFF. In DNA form, the CDR3 reads TGTGCCAGCCTATCTTTGGCCGCCGAAGCTTTCTTT.

The chain uses TRBV29-1 and TRBJ2-1, with 7 bases fitting TRBD1. Germline CDR1 reads SQVTM; CDR2 reads ANQGSEA. With V trimmed by 7 bases and J by 2 bases, 5 bases remained unmatched. The length of the CDR3 is 13 residues. CDR3 sequence (DNA): TGCAGCGCCTGGGACAGTACCTACAATGAGCAGTTCTTC. Translated, it gives CSAWDSTYNEQFF.